This is a list of T cell receptor beta chains from one sample in a study of blood T cell dynamics during melanoma immunotherapy. This table comes from immunoSEQ multiplex PCR, and its TCRdb copy is limited to in-frame clones, with some not included. The repertoire consists of 9,500 to 14,000 clones, with about nine tenths occurring once and the leading ten covering 20% to 30%. Source: blood, taken from a patient treated with checkpoint blockade. These TCRs come from a human donor with melanoma. Both conserved end residues are part of each CDR3. The D gene is left open where the match is weak. Only part of the rows carry a size: once, few, many, or a class if the clone is expanded.

>TRBV7-9|TRBD2|TRBJ2-5|NA
TGTGCCAGCACCTGGGAGCGGGAGATAGTGACCCAGTACTTC
CASTWEREIVTQYF
>TRBV2|NA|TRBJ2-5|few
TGTGCCAGCAGTGAACATTTCGTCGACTTC
CASSEHFVDF
>TRBV28|NA|TRBJ2-5|NA
TGTGCCAGCAACCCATTGGCCAGAGAGACCCAGTACTTC
CASNPLARETQYF
>TRBV6-4|NA|TRBJ1-1|NA
TGTGCCAGCAGGGCCCGGTCAGGGCGCAACACTGAAGCTTTCTTT
CASRARSGRNTEAFF
>TRBV28|NA|TRBJ1-1|NA
TGTGCCAGCAGTTTTAGGGGCCCCGGAGCTTTCTTT
CASSFRGPGAFF
>TRBV28|TRBD1|TRBJ2-7|NA
TGTGCCCACGCCCCGGACAGGCTCGAGCAGTACTTC
CAHAPDRLEQYF
>TRBV27|TRBD2|TRBJ2-7|NA
TGTGCCAGCAGTCCCTTAGCGGGGGGCTACGAGCAGTACTTC
CASSPLAGGYEQYF
>TRBV5-1|NA|TRBJ2-3|NA
TGCGCCAGCAGCTTGGTGCCTTGGGGGCAGTATTTT
CASSLVPWGQYF
>TRBV18|NA|TRBJ1-5|NA
TGTGCCAGCTCACCACCGGGAAGGGGCAATCAGCCCCAGCATTTT
CASSPPGRGNQPQHF
>TRBV7-2|NA|TRBJ2-3|NA
TGTGCCAGCAGCCCCCCGGGGGCCCGCACAGATACGCAGTATTTT
CASSPPGARTDTQYF
>TRBV6-1|NA|TRBJ1-4|few
TGTGCCAGCAGTGAATGGGCACCAACTAATGAAAAACTGTTTTTT
CASSEWAPTNEKLFF
>TRBV6-1|TRBD1|TRBJ1-6|once
TGTGCCAGCATCCAGGCCGGGACAGGGCAAGTGGGAAAACACTTT
CASIQAGTGQVGKHF
>TRBV6-1|TRBD1|TRBJ1-2|NA
TGTGCCAGCACCCAGGGGGCCCTTGGCTATGGCTACACCTTC
CASTQGALGYGYTF
>TRBV28|NA|TRBJ1-1|NA
TGTGCCAGCAGTTTGGTGGGGGGCACTGAAGCTTTCTTT
CASSLVGGTEAFF
>TRBV4-3|NA|TRBJ1-2|NA
TGCGCCAGCAGCCAAGATCCAGGGGATCATGGCTACACCTTC
CASSQDPGDHGYTF